These 23 T cell receptor beta chains originate from one sample sequenced in a study of cytomegalovirus exposure and HLA in healthy donors. With 60 Vbeta and 13 Jbeta primers, the PCR was carried out. Here immunoSEQ multiplex PCR was the method, and the copy in TCRdb shows in-frame clones only, minus some. The sample includes about 120,000 clones, around 62% of them seen just once. Specimen: PBMCs. These TCRs come from a woman in her 40s in good health and CMV-seropositive.

The chain links TRBV9 to TRBJ1-1; D is unresolved. CDR3 size: 14 residues. Germline loops: CDR1 SGDLS, CDR2 YYNGEE. Trimming took off 4 bases at V and 4 bases at J, with 14 bases between the two ends. DNA for the CDR3: TGTGCCAGCAGCCCCATTTTAGGGAGCACTGAAGCTTTCTTT. It codes for CASSPILGSTEAFF.

This clone has just a few counts. The CDR3 sequence: CSVEVDNEQFF. The DNA of the CDR3 is TGCAGCGTAGAGGTAGACAATGAGCAGTTCTTC. The J gene is TRBJ2-1, the V gene TRBV29-1; D gene uncertain. CDR3 length: 11 amino acids. V lost 6 bases to trimming and J lost 5 bases, with 8 bases between them. CDR1 is SQVTM, CDR2 ANQGSEA, per germline.

The chain has TRBV4-1 and TRBJ2-5; 9 bases agree with TRBD2. The DNA end is a closer match to TRBJ2-7, so the J assignment may be wrong. CDR3 length: 15 amino acids. Germline V gene sequence: CDR1 MGHRA, CDR2 YSYEKL. The chain's CDR3 is CASSQDVAGVGEQYF. CDR3 DNA sequence: TGCGCCAGCAGCCAAGATGTAGCGGGAGTTGGCGAGCAGTACTTC.

V is TRBV27 and J is TRBJ1-2; no clear D. The CDR3 runs 14 residues. Trimming took 6 bases from V and 0 from J, leaving 11 bases between them. CDR1 is MNHEY, CDR2 SMNVEV, per germline (reference sequence). The CDR3 loop is CASSPFSANYGYTF. The DNA for the CDR3 is TGTGCCAGCAGCCCCTTCAGCGCTAACTATGGCTACACCTTC.

The rearrangement joins TRBV19 to TRBJ2-1; 9 bases map to TRBD2. The CDR3 contains 17 residues. Germline CDR1 is LNHDA and CDR2 is SQIVND (reference sequence). V was clipped by 0 bases and J by 4 bases; unmatched bases: 7. CDR3 nucleotide sequence: TGTGCCAGTAGTATAGATTATCGACTAGCGGCTTACAATGAGCAGTTCTTC. The encoded protein is CASSIDYRLAAYNEQFF.

The V call is TRBV5-1, the J call TRBJ2-7, with a possible D match to TRBD1 (6 bases). Germline-derived CDR1 and CDR2 are SGHRS and YFSETQ. CDR3 size: 14 residues. Trimming pared 4 bases from V and 3 bases from J, leaving 14 bases between. CDR3 nucleotide sequence: TGCGCCAGCAGCGCCGCGGACAGAGACTACGAGCAGTACTTC. Translated, it gives CASSAADRDYEQYF.

This chain connects TRBV29-1 to TRBJ2-1; 12 bases fit TRBD2. Trimming at V came to 1 base and at J to 7 bases, leaving 2 bases not matched to a gene. Germline CDR1 reads SQVTM; CDR2 reads ANQGSEA. This CDR3 is built from 14 residues. CDR3 bases: TGCAGCGTTGAAGGGACTAGCGGGACTAATGAGCAGTTCTTC. Its protein product is CSVEGTSGTNEQFF.

This clone showed up just once. The chain carries TRBV19 and TRBJ2-1; TRBD1 is a possible D gene (7 bases). This CDR3 comprises 13 residues. Trimming took 3 bases from V and 9 from J, leaving 12 bases between them. Germline V gene data show CDR1 as LNHDA and CDR2 as SQIVND (reference sequence). The CDR3 protein is CASSIGGGGEQFF. DNA for the CDR3: TGTGCCAGTAGTATCGGAGGGGGCGGTGAGCAGTTCTTC.

The V call is TRBV25-1, the J call TRBJ1-3; D might be TRBD1 (6 bases). Trimming pared 5 bases from V and 1 base from J, leaving 9 bases between. The germline V gene encodes CDR1 MGHDK and CDR2 SYGVNS. The CDR3 is made up of 14 amino acids. The CDR3 loop is CASSLQGSGNTIYF. The DNA of the CDR3 is TGTGCCAGCAGTTTACAGGGTTCTGGAAACACCATATATTTT.

The rearrangement links TRBV7-9 to TRBJ1-1; maybe TRBD1 (6 bases). The CDR3 has 15 residues. CDR1 is SEHNR and CDR2 is FQNEAQ in the germline V gene (reference sequence). Trimming shortened V by 6 bases and J by 6 bases, and 20 bases separated the two germline ends. Here the CDR3 reads CASSWFRGLVPEAFF. The CDR3 DNA is TGTGCCAGCAGTTGGTTCAGGGGTTTAGTGCCTGAAGCTTTCTTT.

The chain recombines TRBV19 with TRBJ1-3; D ambiguous. The germline CDR1 and CDR2 sequences are LNHDA and SQIVND (reference sequence). This CDR3 is built from 14 residues. The V end was cut by 6 bases, the J end by 2 bases, with 11 bases between. CDR3 region: CASSDRVAGNTIYF. CDR3 sequence (DNA): TGTGCCAGTAGCGACCGGGTTGCTGGAAACACCATATATTTT.

V usage is TRBV5-1 and J usage is TRBJ2-1; 12 bases are shared with TRBD2. This CDR3 region has 16 residues. V lost 2 bases to trimming and J lost 4 bases; unmatched junction nucleotides: 4. CDR1 SGHRS and CDR2 YFSETQ come from the germline V gene. The DNA for the CDR3 is TGCGCCAGCAGCTTCCGGACTAGCGGGATTTACAATGAGCAGTTCTTC. It specifies CASSFRTSGIYNEQFF.

There are a few counts of this clone. The chain links TRBV6-1 to TRBJ2-7; 7 bases map to TRBD1. The CDR3 runs 15 residues. Losses at the gene ends were 4 bases for V and 5 bases for J; bases not matched to a gene: 11. Germline V CDR1 and CDR2: MNHNS, SASEGT. The CDR3 DNA follows: TGTGCCAGCAGTGCCAGGGACAGCGGATCCCACGAGCAGTACTTC. Its translation is CASSARDSGSHEQYF.

The rearrangement joins TRBV7-3 to TRBJ2-3; the D gene is possibly TRBD1 (5 bases). The V gene's germline CDR1 is SGHTA and CDR2 FQGTGA. V shed 3 bases and J shed 3 bases, with 7 bases lying between them. This CDR3 region has 13 residues. The CDR3 here is CASSLDNTDTQYF. The CDR3 nucleotides are TGTGCCAGCAGCTTGGACAATACAGATACGCAGTATTTT. The variable domain in full, with the rest retrieved from reference TRBV7-3 and TRBJ2-3, is GAGVSQTPSNKVTEKGKYVELRCDPISGHTALYWYRQSLGQGPEFLIYFQGTGAADDSGLPNDRFFAVRPEGSVSTLKIQRTERGDSAVYLCASSLDNTDTQYFGPGTRLTVL.

A few counts support this clone. This CDR3 is CASSLVGENGYTF. DNA for the CDR3: TGTGCCAGCAGCTTAGTGGGCGAGAATGGCTACACCTTC. The chain employs TRBV11-2 and TRBJ1-2; D remains unclear. Germline CDR1 SGHAT, CDR2 FQNNGV. V dropped 1 base and J dropped 6 bases, with 9 bases sitting between them. The CDR3 totals 13 residues.

The chain carries TRBV7-2 and TRBJ2-3; TRBD2 aligns across 9 bases. CDR3 length: 18 amino acids. The junction had 13 bases not matched to a gene; V was cut back by 2 bases and J by 4 bases. The V gene's germline CDR1 is SGHTA and CDR2 FQGNSA. CDR3 sequence reads: CASSLHTASGGNSDTQYF. CDR3 bases: TGTGCCAGCAGCTTACACACAGCGAGCGGGGGGAATTCAGATACGCAGTATTTT.

The genes are TRBV6-4 and TRBJ2-7; 10 bases are shared with TRBD2. This CDR3 contains 14 residues. Germline CDR1 and CDR2: MRHNA and SNTAGT. After removal of 4 bases from V and 0 bases from J, the junction contained 0 bases not matched to a gene. The DNA of the CDR3 is TGTGCCAGCAGTGCTAGCGGGGGCTCCTACGAGCAGTACTTC. This sequence encodes CASSASGGSYEQYF.

The V gene is TRBV11-2, the J gene TRBJ2-7; D perhaps matches TRBD2 (5 bases). Germline lookup yields CDR1 SGHAT and CDR2 FQNNGV. Trimming shortened V by 5 bases and J by 2 bases, and 7 bases separated the two germline ends. There are 12 residues in the CDR3. The CDR3 coding sequence is TGTGCCAGCAGCCCGAGGGCCTACGAGCAGTACTTC. It is translated as CASSPRAYEQYF.

The chain employs TRBV14 and TRBJ2-1; D remains unclear. The CDR3 runs to 11 residues. With 5 bases removed from V and 11 bases from J, the gap between germline ends came to 10 bases. Germline CDR1 SGHDN, CDR2 FVKESK. The DNA of the CDR3 is TGTGCCAGCAGCTATGGGCTGCAGCAGTTCTTC. This sequence encodes CASSYGLQQFF.

This clone came up a few times. The rearrangement joins TRBV4-3 to TRBJ2-5; D remains unclear. Trimming removed 1 base from V and 1 base from J, with 7 bases in between. Germline CDR1 and CDR2: LGHNA and YSLEER. The CDR3 contains 14 residues. The CDR3 DNA reads TGCGCCAGCAGCCAAGGGGCCGTCCAAGAGACCCAGTACTTC. Residues: CASSQGAVQETQYF.

The J gene is TRBJ2-2, the V gene TRBV7-9; D possibly corresponds to TRBD2 (6 bases). The germline V gene has CDR1 SEHNR and CDR2 FQNEAQ (reference sequence). The germline V and J ends were trimmed by 1 base and 4 bases, with 10 bases remaining between them. The CDR3 totals 15 residues. CDR3 loop: CASSLVMGGTGELFF. CDR3 in DNA: TGTGCCAGCAGCTTAGTCATGGGGGGCACCGGGGAGCTGTTTTTT.

The chain combines TRBV5-4 with TRBJ1-2, with a tentative D call TRBD1 (5 bases). The length of the CDR3 is 14 residues. The germline V gene encodes CDR1 SGHNT and CDR2 YYREEE (reference sequence). V lost 5 bases and J lost 8, with 19 bases in between. In nucleotides, the CDR3 is TGTGCCAGCAGTACAGGAGTTTACCCTGGAGGCTACACCTTC. Its translation: CASSTGVYPGGYTF.

The genes are TRBV7-2 and TRBJ1-4; 8 positions match TRBD1. With V trimmed by 4 bases and J by 6 bases, 4 bases remained unmatched. Germline assignment: CDR1 SGHTA and CDR2 FQGNSA. This CDR3 comprises 14 residues. The CDR3 loop is CASSSGQAYEKLFF. DNA for the CDR3: TGTGCCAGCAGCTCGGGACAGGCCTATGAAAAACTGTTTTTT.